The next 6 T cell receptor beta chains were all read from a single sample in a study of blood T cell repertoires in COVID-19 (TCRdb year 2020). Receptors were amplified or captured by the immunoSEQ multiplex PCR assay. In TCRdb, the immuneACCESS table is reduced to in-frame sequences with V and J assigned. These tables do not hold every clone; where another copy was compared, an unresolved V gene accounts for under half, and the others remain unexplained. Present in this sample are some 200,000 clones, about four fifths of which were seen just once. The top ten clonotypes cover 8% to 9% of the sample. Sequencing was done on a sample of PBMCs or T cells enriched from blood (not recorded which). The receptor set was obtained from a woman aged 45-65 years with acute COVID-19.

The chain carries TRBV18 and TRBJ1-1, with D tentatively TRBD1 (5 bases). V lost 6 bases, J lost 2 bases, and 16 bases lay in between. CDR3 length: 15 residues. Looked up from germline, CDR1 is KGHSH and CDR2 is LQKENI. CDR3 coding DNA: TGTGCCAGCTCTTCCCGACAGCTCATAAACACTGAAGCTTTCTTT. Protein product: CASSSRQLINTEAFF.

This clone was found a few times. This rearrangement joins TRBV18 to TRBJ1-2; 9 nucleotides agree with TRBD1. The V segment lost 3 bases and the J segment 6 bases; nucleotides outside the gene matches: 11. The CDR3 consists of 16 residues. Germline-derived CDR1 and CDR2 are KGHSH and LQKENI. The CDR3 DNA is TGTGCCAGCTCACCTTATACCGGGACAGGGCTTGATGGCTACACCTTC. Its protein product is CASSPYTGTGLDGYTF.

The CDR3 DNA sequence: TGCAGCGTTGAAGATTCAGGGGCAAGTAGCACAGATACGCAGTATTTT. This translates into CSVEDSGASSTDTQYF. V usage is TRBV29-1 and J usage is TRBJ2-3, with D possibly matching TRBD1 (6 bases). Per the germline V gene, CDR1 is SQVTM and CDR2 is ANQGSEA. V gave up 0 bases and J gave up 0 bases, with 13 bases separating them. CDR3 length: 16 residues.

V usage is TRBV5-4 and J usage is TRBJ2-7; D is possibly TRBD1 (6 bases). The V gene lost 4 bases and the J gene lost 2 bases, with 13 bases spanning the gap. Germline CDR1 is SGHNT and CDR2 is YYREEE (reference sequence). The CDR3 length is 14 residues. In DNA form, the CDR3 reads TGTGCCAGCAGCCCCGACAGGCGAGCCTACGAGCAGTACTTC. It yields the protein CASSPDRRAYEQYF.

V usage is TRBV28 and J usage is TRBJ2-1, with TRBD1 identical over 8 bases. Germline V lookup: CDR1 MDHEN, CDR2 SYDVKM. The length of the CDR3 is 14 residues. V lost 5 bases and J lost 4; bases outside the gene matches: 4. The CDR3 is CASSITGGYNEQFF. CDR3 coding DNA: TGTGCCAGCAGTATTACAGGGGGGTACAATGAGCAGTTCTTC.

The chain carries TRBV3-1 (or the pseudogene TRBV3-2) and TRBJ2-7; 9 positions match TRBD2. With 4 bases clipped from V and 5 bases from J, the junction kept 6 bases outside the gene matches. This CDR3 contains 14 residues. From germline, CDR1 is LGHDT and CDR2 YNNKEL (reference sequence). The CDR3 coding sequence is TGTGCCAGCAGCCCCGGACTAGCGTCTGACGAGCAGTACTTC. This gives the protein CASSPGLASDEQYF.